The 21 T cell receptor beta chains presented below share a single source sample, sequenced in a study of T cells in Graves' hyperthyroidism and ophthalmopathy. Amplification of TCR beta CDR3 regions was performed using RNA transcripts as template. Initially, a first-round RT-PCR of the TCR CDR3 employed the HTBI primer set. TCRdb redid the calling of the multiplex PCR reads with MiXCR, one entry per CDR3 protein. The sample carries 540,000 or so distinct CDR3 sequences, around 46% recorded once. Sequenced material: peripheral blood or thyroid tissue (not recorded which). Receptors originate from an adult woman with Graves' disease, either hyperthyroidism or ophthalmopathy (not recorded which).

With regard to this clonotype: It may be a read error: a sequence one base away is much more abundant. The chain employs TRBV6-6 and TRBJ2-5, with 16 bases aligning to TRBD2. The CDR3 totals 15 residues. V lost 8 bases, J lost 4 bases, and 4 bases stayed unmatched. Germline CDR1 reads MNHNY; CDR2 reads SVGAGI (reference sequence). DNA of the CDR3: TGTGCCAGCGGGACTAGCGGGAGGGCCCGAGAGACCCAGTACTTC. As protein: CASGTSGRARETQYF.

This clonotype was seen repeatedly, ten times or more. The rearrangement uses TRBV12-3 or TRBV12-4 and TRBJ2-7; D unresolved. The V gene lost 2 bases and the J gene lost 7 bases, with 12 bases spanning the gap. This CDR3 region has 13 residues. The CDR3 DNA reads TGTGCCAGCAGTTTACTCGGGTTAGGGGAGCAGTACTTC. This sequence encodes CASSLLGLGEQYF.

V gene TRBV24-1 combines with J gene TRBJ1-5; D is undetermined. The ends were cut back, 10 bases at V and 3 bases at J, with 12 bases in the middle. CDR1 and CDR2 from the germline V gene are KGHDR and SFDVKD. CDR3 length: 13 amino acids. The CDR3 nucleotides read TGTGCCACTTCCTCCGCGACCAATCAGCCCCAGCATTTT. It specifies CATSSATNQPQHF.

In its sample, this clonotype was seen many times. V is TRBV4-2 and J is TRBJ2-2; D gene ambiguous. The CDR3 consists of 14 residues. Per germline, CDR1 LGHNA and CDR2 YNFKEQ. V lost 0 bases to trimming and J lost 7 bases, with 9 bases between them. In DNA, the CDR3 is TGTGCCAGCAGCCAAGAGGAGATCAACGGGGAGCTGTTTTTT. It translates to CASSQEEINGELFF.

In this sample, this clonotype turned up many times. The chain joins TRBV6-5 to TRBJ1-5, with TRBD1 matching 9 bases. There are 13 residues in the CDR3. Germline values: CDR1 MNHEY, CDR2 SVGAGI. V was pared by 6 bases and J by 5 bases, with 2 bases of the junction left unmatched. The CDR3 reads CASSGTGYQPQHF. CDR3 sequence (DNA): TGTGCCAGCAGCGGGACAGGGTATCAGCCCCAGCATTTT.

The J gene is TRBJ2-7, the V gene TRBV7-9; 9 bases map to TRBD1. Trimming at V came to 5 bases and at J to 6 bases, leaving 14 bases not matched to a gene. The germline V gene has CDR1 SEHNR and CDR2 FQNEAQ (reference sequence). The CDR3 totals 16 residues. CDR3 sequence (DNA): TGTGCCAGCAGCGCACCGCCGGGACAGGGTTTTCTCGAGCAGTACTTC. Amino acids: CASSAPPGQGFLEQYF.

Regarding this clonotype: A much more abundant neighbour one base away suggests this may be a read error. The rearrangement links TRBV11-1 to TRBJ2-7, with TRBD1 matching 9 bases. The length of the CDR3 is 18 residues. Germline CDR1 is SGHAT and CDR2 is FQDESV (reference sequence). The CDR3 spells CVSSLGQFRGQGNDEQYF. CDR3 sequence (DNA): TGTGTCAGCAGCCTAGGCCAATTTCGGGGACAGGGAAACGACGAGCAGTACTTC.

This clonotype was recorded many times. This chain uses TRBV9 with TRBJ1-1, with 7 bases fitting TRBD1. Germline lookup yields CDR1 SGDLS and CDR2 YYNGEE. The CDR3 runs to 14 residues. The V gene end was trimmed by 0 bases and the J gene end by 6 bases; junction bases not matched to a gene: 5. This CDR3 is CASSVGTGSAEAFF. CDR3 sequence (DNA): TGTGCCAGCAGCGTAGGGACAGGTTCGGCTGAAGCTTTCTTT.

This clonotype has ten or more counts. A junction boundary mismatches the germline segment, possibly from a read error. The chain recombines TRBV10-2 with TRBJ2-7; 10 bases are shared with TRBD1. This CDR3 has 14 amino acids. Germline loops: CDR1 WSHSY, CDR2 SAAADI. The CDR3 DNA follows: TGTGCCAGCAGCCAACCGGGACAGGGGAGCGAGCAGTACTTC. This translates into CASSQPGQGSEQYF.

CDR3 DNA sequence: TGTGCCAGCAGTCCCCCAAACAATCAGCCCCAGCATTTT. Residues: CASSPPNNQPQHF. V usage is TRBV25-1 and J usage is TRBJ1-5; D not certain. The CDR3 totals 13 residues. Trimming pared 5 bases from V and 3 bases from J, leaving 8 bases between. Germline V gene data show CDR1 as MGHDK and CDR2 as SYGVNS.

V and J are TRBV5-6 and TRBJ2-3; D gene unclear. The germline V gene has CDR1 SGHDT and CDR2 YYEEEE. The V end was cut by 4 bases, the J end by 4 bases, with 16 bases between. The CDR3 is 15 residues long. CDR3 region: CASSPPLPNADTQYF. CDR3 sequence (DNA): TGTGCCAGCAGCCCGCCACTACCTAACGCAGATACGCAGTATTTT.

This clonotype was seen many times. CDR3 in DNA: TGTGCCAGCAGCCAGGTGGCAGGGGGCCCCTACGAGCAGTACTTC. Amino acid sequence: CASSQVAGGPYEQYF. The chain couples TRBV3-1 to TRBJ2-7, with TRBD1 matching over 8 bases. The germline V gene encodes CDR1 LGHDT and CDR2 YNNKEL (reference sequence). The CDR3 runs to 15 residues. V shed 3 bases, J shed 2 bases, and the junction held 6 bases outside the gene matches.

The DNA of the CDR3 is TGTGCCACCAGCAGTAGAACCGGGACTGAAGCTTTCTTT. Its protein is CATSSRTGTEAFF. The chain couples TRBV15 to TRBJ1-1, with no clear D. The CDR3 is 13 amino acids. V dropped 3 bases and J dropped 5 bases, with 10 bases sitting between them. The germline V gene encodes CDR1 LNHNV and CDR2 YYDKDF (reference sequence). The whole variable domain, filled in from reference TRBV15 and TRBJ1-1, reads DAMVIQNPRYQVTQFGKPVTLSCSQTLNHNVMYWYQQKSSQAPKLLFHYYDKDFNNEADTPDNFQSRRPNTSFCFLDIRSPGLGDTAMYLCATSSRTGTEAFFGQGTRLTVV.

This chain connects TRBV20-1 to TRBJ1-5; D remains ambiguous. CDR1 and CDR2 (germline): DFQATT, SNEGSKA (reference sequence). This CDR3 region has 15 residues. With 1 base removed from V and 4 bases from J, the gap between germline ends came to 14 bases. The CDR3 DNA reads TGCAGTGCTAGAGCCGGGTCCCGCTCGAATCAGCCCCAGCATTTT. Its translation: CSARAGSRSNQPQHF.

This CDR3 reads CASSAIYF. The CDR3 DNA follows: TGTGCCAGCAGCGCCATATATTTT. V gene TRBV11-2 combines with J gene TRBJ1-3, with unresolved D. In germline, CDR1 is SGHAT, CDR2 FQNNGV. The V end lost 5 bases, the J end lost 11 bases, and 1 base lay between the germline ends. The length of the CDR3 is 8 residues.

This clonotype has ten or more counts. V and J are TRBV5-8 and TRBJ1-5; D is perhaps TRBD1 (6 bases). From germline, CDR1 is SGHTS and CDR2 YDEGEE. The V and J ends lost 5 bases and 6 bases respectively, with 15 bases between them. This CDR3 region has 14 residues. The DNA of the CDR3 is TGTGCCAGCAGTTCCGGGACAACAGGTCAGCCCCAGCATTTT. Translating it yields CASSSGTTGQPQHF.

There are many counts of this clonotype. This chain connects TRBV10-3 to TRBJ1-6; unclear D gene. Trimming pared 0 bases from V and 8 bases from J, leaving 23 bases between. This CDR3 has 19 amino acids. Germline V gene lookup returns CDR1 ENHRY and CDR2 SYGVKD. The DNA of the CDR3 is TGTGCCATCAGTGAGTCTGTTTGGTGGTCTAAGCGTGCGGATTCACCCCTCCACTTT. Its translation: CAISESVWWSKRADSPLHF.

For this clonotype: A much larger clone differs by one base, so this may be a read error. The chain carries TRBV19 and TRBJ2-7; 14 bases are a match to TRBD2. V lost 3 bases, J lost 3 bases, and 1 base stayed unmatched. Germline V gives CDR1 LNHDA, CDR2 SQIVND (reference sequence). The CDR3 has 15 amino acids. The CDR3 reads CASSMGTSGSYEQYF. The CDR3 nucleotides read TGTGCCAGTAGTATGGGGACTAGCGGGAGCTACGAGCAGTACTTC.

Turning to this clonotype: A much larger clonotype is one base distant, so this may be a read error. V is TRBV7-9 and J is TRBJ2-2, with 9 bases that match TRBD1. Unmatched junction bases numbered 8, after V lost 5 bases and J lost 4 bases. CDR3 length: 16 amino acids. Per the germline V gene, CDR1 is SEHNR and CDR2 is FQNEAQ (reference sequence). Here the CDR3 reads CASSESGTGSTGELFF. CDR3 nucleotides: TGTGCCAGCAGCGAGTCCGGGACAGGGTCCACCGGGGAGCTGTTTTTT.

The J gene is TRBJ1-3, the V gene TRBV2; D perhaps matches TRBD1 (5 bases). Germline V gives CDR1 SNHLY, CDR2 FYNNEI. This CDR3 contains 16 residues. The V and J ends lost 3 bases and 8 bases respectively, with 20 bases between them. The CDR3 loop reads CASSESGTNYGYTIYF. The CDR3 coding sequence is TGTGCCAGCAGTGAGTCAGGGACTAACTATGGCTACACCATATATTTT.

The V gene is TRBV9, the J gene TRBJ1-5, with TRBD1 matching over 7 bases. Trimming at V came to 4 bases and at J to 4 bases, leaving 8 bases not matched to a gene. The CDR3 totals 15 residues. Germline V gives CDR1 SGDLS, CDR2 YYNGEE. CDR3 protein: CASSIGTVGNQPQHF. In nucleotides, the CDR3 is TGTGCCAGCAGCATTGGGACAGTAGGTAATCAGCCCCAGCATTTT.